This TCR beta chain is from a study of Graves' ophthalmopathy and Graves' hyperthyroidism. General study findings and limits: This model predicted ophthalmopathy progression (sensitivity roughly 70%, specificity around 72%).

The germline gives CDR1 SGHRS, CDR2 YFSETQ. This CDR3 has 16 residues. Unmatched junction bases numbered 6, after V lost 1 base and J lost 1 base. Hyperthyroidism patients were newly diagnosed, under 2 months' duration, aged 18 to 65. None of the included patients had other autoimmune diseases, uncontrolled infections, pregnancy or lactation, as these led to exclusion. Amplification of TCR beta CDR3 regions used RNA transcripts. A first-round RT-PCR used HTBI primers, followed by a second-round multiplex PCR. TCRdb re-derived calls from the multiplex PCR reads in MiXCR, one entry per CDR3 protein. The sample has some 350,000 distinct CDR3 sequences, approximately 18% seen once. To note about this clonotype: Antigen unknown.

Sequenced material: peripheral blood. The chain links TRBV5-1 to TRBJ2-7; 9 bases line up with TRBD1. This TCR was sampled from an adult woman with stable Graves' hyperthyroidism. CDR3: CASSLTGGSFSYEQYF. CDR3 nucleotides: TGCGCCAGCAGCTTGACAGGGGGCAGCTTTTCCTACGAGCAGTACTTC.